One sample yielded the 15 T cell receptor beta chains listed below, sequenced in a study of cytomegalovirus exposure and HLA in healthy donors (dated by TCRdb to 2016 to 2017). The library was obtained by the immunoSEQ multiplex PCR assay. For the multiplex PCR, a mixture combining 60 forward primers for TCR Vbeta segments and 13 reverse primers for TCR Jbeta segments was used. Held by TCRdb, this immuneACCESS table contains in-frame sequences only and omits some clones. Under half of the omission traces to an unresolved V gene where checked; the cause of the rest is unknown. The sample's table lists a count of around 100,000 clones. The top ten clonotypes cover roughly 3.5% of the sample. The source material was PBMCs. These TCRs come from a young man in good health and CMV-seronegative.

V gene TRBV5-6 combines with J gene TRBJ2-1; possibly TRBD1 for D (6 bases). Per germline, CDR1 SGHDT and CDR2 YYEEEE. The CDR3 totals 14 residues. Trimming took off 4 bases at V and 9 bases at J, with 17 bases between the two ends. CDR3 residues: CASSPPSKGVEQFF. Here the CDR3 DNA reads TGTGCCAGCAGCCCTCCTTCTAAGGGGGTTGAGCAGTTCTTC.

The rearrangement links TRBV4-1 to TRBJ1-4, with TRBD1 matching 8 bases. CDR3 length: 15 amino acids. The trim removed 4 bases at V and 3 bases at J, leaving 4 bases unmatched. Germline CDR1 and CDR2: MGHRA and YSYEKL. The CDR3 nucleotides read TGCGCCAGCAGCCGGACAGGGACGTCTAATGAAAAACTGTTTTTT. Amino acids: CASSRTGTSNEKLFF.

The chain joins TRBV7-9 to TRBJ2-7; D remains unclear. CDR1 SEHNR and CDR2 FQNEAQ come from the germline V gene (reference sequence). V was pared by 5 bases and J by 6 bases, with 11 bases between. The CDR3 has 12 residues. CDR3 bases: TGTGCCAGCAGCCTTACAGTATTCGAGCAGTACTTC. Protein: CASSLTVFEQYF.

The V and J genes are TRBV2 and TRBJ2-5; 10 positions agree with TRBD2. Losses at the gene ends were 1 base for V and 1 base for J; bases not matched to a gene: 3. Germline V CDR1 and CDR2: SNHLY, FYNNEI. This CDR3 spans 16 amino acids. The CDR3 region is CASSEGTSGIQETQYF. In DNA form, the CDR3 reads TGTGCCAGCAGTGAAGGGACTAGCGGCATCCAAGAGACCCAGTACTTC.

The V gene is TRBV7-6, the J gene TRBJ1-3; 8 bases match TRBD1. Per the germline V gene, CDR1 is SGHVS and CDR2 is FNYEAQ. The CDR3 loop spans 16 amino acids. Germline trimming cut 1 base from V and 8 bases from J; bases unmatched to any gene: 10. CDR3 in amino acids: CASSLGVTGDTYTIYF. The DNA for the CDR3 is TGTGCCAGCAGCTTAGGAGTGACAGGGGACACTTACACCATATATTTT.

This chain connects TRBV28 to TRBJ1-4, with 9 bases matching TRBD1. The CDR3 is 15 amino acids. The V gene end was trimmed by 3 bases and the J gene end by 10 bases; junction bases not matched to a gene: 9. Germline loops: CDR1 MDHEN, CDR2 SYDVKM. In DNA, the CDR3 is TGTGCCAGCAGTTTCTGGGACAGGGCTTTCGGAAAACTGTTTTTT. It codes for CASSFWDRAFGKLFF. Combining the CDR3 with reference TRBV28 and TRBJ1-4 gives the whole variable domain DVKVTQSSRYLVKRTGEKVFLECVQDMDHENMFWYRQDPGLGLRLIYFSYDVKMKEKGDIPEGYSVSREKKERFSLILESASTNQTSMYLCASSFWDRAFGKLFFGSGTQLSVL.

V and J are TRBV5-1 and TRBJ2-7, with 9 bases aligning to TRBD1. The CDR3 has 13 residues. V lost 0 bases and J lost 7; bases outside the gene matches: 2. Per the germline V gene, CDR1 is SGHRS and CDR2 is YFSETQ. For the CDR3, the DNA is TGCGCCAGCAGCTTGGGGGACAGGGAAGAGCAGTACTTC. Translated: CASSLGDREEQYF.

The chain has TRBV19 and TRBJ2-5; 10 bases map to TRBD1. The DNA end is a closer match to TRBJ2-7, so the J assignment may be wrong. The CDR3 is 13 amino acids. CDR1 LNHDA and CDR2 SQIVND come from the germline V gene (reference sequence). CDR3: CASSAGTGDEQYF. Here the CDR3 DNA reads TGTGCCAGTAGTGCCGGGACAGGGGACGAGCAGTACTTC.

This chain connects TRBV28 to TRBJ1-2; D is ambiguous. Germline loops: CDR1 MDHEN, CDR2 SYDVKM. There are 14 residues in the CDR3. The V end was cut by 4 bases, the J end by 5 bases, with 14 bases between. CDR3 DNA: TGTGCCAGCAGTTCCCCAGGAATGTCTTATGGCTACACCTTC. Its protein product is CASSSPGMSYGYTF.

This CDR3 reads CASRFPGQGTDTQYF. Written as DNA, the CDR3 is TGTGCCAGCAGATTTCCGGGACAGGGCACAGATACGCAGTATTTT. The rearrangement uses TRBV27 and TRBJ2-3; 8 bases are a match to TRBD1. This CDR3 comprises 15 residues. The V gene end was trimmed by 6 bases and the J gene end by 1 base; junction bases not matched to a gene: 6. Germline CDR1 MNHEY, CDR2 SMNVEV (reference sequence).

CDR3 DNA sequence: TGTGCCAGCAGAAGCCCAGCTGGAGCGGCACCCCTCCACTTT. It yields the protein CASRSPAGAAPLHF. V and J are TRBV28 and TRBJ1-6; D not certain. CDR1 and CDR2 (germline): MDHEN, SYDVKM. The length of the CDR3 is 14 residues. V shed 6 bases and J shed 11 bases, with 17 bases lying between them. The whole variable domain, remainder taken from reference TRBV28 and TRBJ1-6, is DVKVTQSSRYLVKRTGEKVFLECVQDMDHENMFWYRQDPGLGLRLIYFSYDVKMKEKGDIPEGYSVSREKKERFSLILESASTNQTSMYLCASRSPAGAAPLHFGNGTRLTVT.

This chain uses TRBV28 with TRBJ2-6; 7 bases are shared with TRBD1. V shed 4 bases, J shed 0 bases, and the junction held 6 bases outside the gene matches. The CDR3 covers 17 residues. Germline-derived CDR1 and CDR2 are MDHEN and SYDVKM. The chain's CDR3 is CASSSPGGRSGANVLTF. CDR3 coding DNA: TGTGCCAGCAGTTCGCCAGGGGGACGCTCTGGGGCCAACGTCCTGACTTTC. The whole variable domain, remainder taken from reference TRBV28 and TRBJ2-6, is DVKVTQSSRYLVKRTGEKVFLECVQDMDHENMFWYRQDPGLGLRLIYFSYDVKMKEKGDIPEGYSVSREKKERFSLILESASTNQTSMYLCASSSPGGRSGANVLTFGAGSRLTVL.

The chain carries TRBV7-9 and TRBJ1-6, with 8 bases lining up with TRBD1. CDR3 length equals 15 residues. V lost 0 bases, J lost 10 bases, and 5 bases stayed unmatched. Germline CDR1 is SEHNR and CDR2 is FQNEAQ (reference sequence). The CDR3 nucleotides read TGTGCCAGCAGCTTAGCGGCAGGGGGCCACTCACCCCTCCACTTT. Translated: CASSLAAGGHSPLHF. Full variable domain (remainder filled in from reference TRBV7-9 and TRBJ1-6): DTGVSQNPRHKITKRGQNVTFRCDPISEHNRLYWYRQTLGQGPEFLTYFQNEAQLEKSRLLSDRFSAERPKGSFSTLEIQRTEQGDSAMYLCASSLAAGGHSPLHFGNGTRLTVT.

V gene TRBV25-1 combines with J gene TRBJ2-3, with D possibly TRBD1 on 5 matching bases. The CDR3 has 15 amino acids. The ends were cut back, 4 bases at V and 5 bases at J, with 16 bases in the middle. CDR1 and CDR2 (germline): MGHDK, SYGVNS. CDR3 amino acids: CASSAGRIKGDTQYF. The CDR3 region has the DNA TGTGCCAGCAGTGCAGGGCGAATCAAAGGAGATACGCAGTATTTT.

This chain's CDR3 is CASSVAGIIGDTQYF. The CDR3 coding sequence is TGTGCCAGCAGCGTGGCAGGGATTATTGGAGATACGCAGTATTTT. This chain joins TRBV9 and TRBJ2-3, with D maybe TRBD1 (5 bases). Germline V CDR1 and CDR2: SGDLS, YYNGEE. The CDR3 totals 15 residues. V was clipped by 2 bases and J by 5 bases, with 15 bases between them.